This T cell receptor beta chain stems from a study of cytomegalovirus exposure and HLA in healthy donors (dated 2017 in TCRdb). Looking at the study overall: An earlier analysis of fewer than 750 of the donors reported around 280 Gb of sequence data and 117 million unique TCR beta sequences obtained from roughly 180 million T cells. An early release covering 500 to 750 HLA-typed donors comprised about 320 gigabases of sequencing data and some 79 million unique TCR sequences. Genome-wide SNP genotypes for about 60% of the 666 donors were used in a later genetic analysis, which treated that subset as a discovery cohort. To decide whether each TCR beta V gene segment behaved as functional or pseudogenic, an earlier analysis of fewer than 750 of the donors relied on high-throughput TCR beta sequencing. In a later analysis, previously published TCR beta repertoires from about 670 donors were re-analyzed and high-resolution HLA genotyping was added so that TCR occurrence patterns could be studied. Across 300 to 400 genotyped donors of the cohort, an average of about 240,000 unique TCR beta nucleotide sequences per donor were sequenced, and around 19% of those sequences were non-productive. Of the roughly 400 genotyped donors, around 81% fell in the genetic ancestry cluster associated with self-reported Caucasian donors. The study profiled the T cell repertoires of some 610 subjects by immunosequencing and related them to cytomegalovirus serostatus. The later analysis used no new phenotypic data to find candidate immune exposures, relying instead on TCR beta sequences and their occurrence across donors. Donor age, sex, ethnicity and CMV serostatus were compiled together with the repertoire data. A handful of DR-DQ haplotypes were handled as single units for association and clustering because linkage in the cohort was strong. A separate validation cohort of some 130 different subjects was used in addition to the 666-subject first cohort. The number of typed donors differed by locus: 629-630 for A, B, C, DRB1 and DQB1; approximately 520 for DQA1; fewer than 610 for DPA1; and roughly 490 for DPB1. HLA typing covered class I and class II loci at four-digit resolution. Every discovery cohort repertoire had been produced on one sequencing platform. High-throughput TCR immunosequencing, statistical association of individual TCRs with disease status, and machine learning were combined to predict cytomegalovirus infection status. The study aimed to test whether cataloging public T cell receptors could reveal signatures of past pathogen exposure. On the study overall, not on this receptor specifically: In vitro tests confirmed that a few of the cytomegalovirus-associated TCR beta chains recognize cytomegalovirus antigens. Several of the top co-occurrence clusters appeared to be linked to parvovirus B19, influenza, CMV and Epstein-Barr virus, according to a later analysis. Assigning TCR associations to individual alleles was difficult when HLA alleles, especially DR and DQ, strongly co-occurred. About 17 rarely observed V segments, including chromosome 9 orphons, were excluded from the earlier analysis of approximately 600 of the donors because counts were too low. The cohort was sequenced for TCR beta chains only, and without alpha or paired-chain data the features that could be detected were limited. The study listed 164 TCR beta chains as associated with cytomegalovirus. According to a later genetic analysis, donors in an Asian-associated ancestry cluster had fewer N-insertions in productive TCRs than the roughly 670-donor mean. A later genetic analysis associated a missense DCLRE1C variant with V-gene and J-gene trimming of TCR beta chains, and an independent cohort replicated the association. A later analysis found that HLA-associated TCR beta chains were more clonally expanded and had lower generation probabilities than equally common non-associated chains. A group of highly shared sequence variants was considered likely to be a technical artifact of the sequencing pipeline. Across donors, most TCR sequences were observed very rarely, whereas some public TCRs were present in many individuals. In a later analysis, most CMV-associated TCR beta chains were found to appear HLA-restricted, with HLA associations seemingly driven largely by CMV exposure. In a later analysis, some 18,000 TCR beta sequences were associated with specific HLA alleles at a false discovery rate of 0.05. According to a later analysis, TCR association rates differed among HLA loci, with DRB1 alleles showing the most associated TCRs and HLA-C alleles showing the fewest. Linkage disequilibrium might explain the correlated functional status among segregating V segments, but an unknown experimental factor could not be excluded. In both the original and validation cohorts, the classifier was reported to diagnose cytomegalovirus status with high specificity and sensitivity. For the cohort, immune exposure information was limited to CMV serostatus. A further reported finding was that TCR beta sequences accurately predicted the HLA-A and HLA-B alleles for most subjects in the first cohort. Some IMGT-functional V segments, including TRBV6-2 and TRBV6-3, could not be told apart with the 87-base-pair reads, so those segments were excluded. Because some donors lacked HLA typing at each locus, the association tests relied only on the typed subset. In an earlier analysis of 587 of the donors, most TCR beta V segments appeared in productive rearrangements about 87% or about 30% of the time, broadly matching IMGT annotations. The presence/absence analyses assumed that sequencing depth was roughly uniform across donors, and that assumption may not be true. According to the authors, the approach could potentially be generalized to other disease states and immunological phenotypes.

The germline V gene specifies SGHVS as CDR1 and FQNEAQ as CDR2. Germline trimming amounts to 5 bases on V and 7 bases on J, with 13 as the count of junction bases outside the gene matches. The CDR3, from cysteine to phenylalanine, totals 16 residues. Only the CDR3 part of the read is kept: 48 bases, read in frame from the first base. The library was built by means of the immunoSEQ multiplex PCR assay. For the multiplex PCR, a mixture combining 60 forward primers for TCR Vbeta segments and 13 reverse primers for TCR Jbeta segments was used. The CDR3 region of rearranged TCR beta genes was amplified from genomic DNA by a multiplex PCR assay. The Illumina HiSeq System was used to sequence the amplified TCR beta libraries as 87-base-pair reads. Per the authors' processing: In a later analysis, roughly 80 million unique TCR beta chains were counted across the roughly 610 repertoires, and some 10 million of these chains were shared by at least two donors. Raw reads were error-corrected and collapsed into unique sequences by a nearest-neighbor algorithm in which closely related sequences were merged to remove PCR and sequencing errors. CDR3 sequences were aligned to IMGT reference sequences to assign V, D and J gene segments. For a sequence to be retained, a match of at least six nucleotides to both a V gene segment and a J gene segment was required. Rearrangements were called productive when the CDR3 lacked stop codons and stayed in frame with V and J; all others were non-productive. CDR3 was defined by IMGT convention, running from the second conserved V-encoded cysteine to the conserved J-encoded phenylalanine. Sequences without an unambiguous match to a single V gene segment were excluded from the earlier analysis of about 600 of the donors. In an earlier analysis of several hundred of the donors, V segments were called functional above 56.7% productive rearrangements and were called segregating when the between-donor standard deviation exceeded 5%. A statistical classification framework was built to diagnose cytomegalovirus status from the catalog of TCR beta chain sequences. V and J gene assignment, in a later analysis, came from comparing TCR nucleotide sequences with IMGT/GENE-DB human TR gene sequences. A later analysis assigned CDR3 sequences and most-parsimonious VDJ recombination scenarios with the TCRdist pipeline. In a later analysis, each TCR beta chain was defined by its CDR3 amino acid sequence together with its V-gene family, and reads lacking a unique V-gene family were excluded. To address suspected cross-contamination and a sequencing artifact, a later analysis removed under 600 highly shared, low-generation-probability nucleotide sequences. A later analysis calculated a clonal expansion index for each public chain from normalized within-repertoire ranks of inferred template counts. Generation probabilities in a later analysis came from a VDJ recombination model fitted to out-of-frame rearrangements, and those results were checked against IGoR. In a later analysis, hypergeometric tests were used to score TCR-TCR, TCR-HLA and TCR-CMV co-occurrence, with a repertoire-size bias correction applied to TCR pairs. A later analysis estimated false discovery rates by permuting HLA or CMV assignments 20 times. In a later analysis, co-occurring TCRs were grouped using DBSCAN, and TCRdist sequence similarity was added for clustering within HLA-allele-positive subsets. Co-occurrence clustering excluded repertoires with fewer than 30,000 or more than 120,000 public chains, plus five with anomalous nucleotide sharing. TCRdb's version of the immuneACCESS table is confined to in-frame rearrangements and falls short of the full clone set. An unresolved V gene accounts for under half of the shortfall where checked; the remainder is of unknown origin. V, J and clone size were drawn from that table, and D and trimming were deduced from the DNA. This sample is represented by approximately 170,000 clones; around 78% of them were singletons. The top ten hold roughly 1.6% of the sample.

In the case of this clone: What antigen it recognizes has not been identified. No base-level quality is on record; no much larger clone is a single base apart.

The cohort consisted of hundreds of healthy bone marrow donors. Cohort members were all nominally healthy when sampled, although unrecorded immune exposures were likely present. The donor was CMV seronegative and was included in the group of over 300 seronegative cohort members. A peripheral blood sample was provided by each donor, and peripheral blood mononuclear cells were used for TCR beta sequencing. The Qiagen DNeasy Blood Extraction Kit was used to extract genomic DNA from the blood cell samples. Recombination joined TRBV7-8 with TRBJ1-5; 8 nucleotides in the junction match TRBD1. The sequencing sample was made of PBMCs. The source is a man aged 35-49 years in good health and CMV-seronegative. DNA sequence: TGTGCCAGCAGCCCTTGGGGGATGACAGGGGAACAGCCCCAGCATTTT. The encoded protein is CASSPWGMTGEQPQHF.